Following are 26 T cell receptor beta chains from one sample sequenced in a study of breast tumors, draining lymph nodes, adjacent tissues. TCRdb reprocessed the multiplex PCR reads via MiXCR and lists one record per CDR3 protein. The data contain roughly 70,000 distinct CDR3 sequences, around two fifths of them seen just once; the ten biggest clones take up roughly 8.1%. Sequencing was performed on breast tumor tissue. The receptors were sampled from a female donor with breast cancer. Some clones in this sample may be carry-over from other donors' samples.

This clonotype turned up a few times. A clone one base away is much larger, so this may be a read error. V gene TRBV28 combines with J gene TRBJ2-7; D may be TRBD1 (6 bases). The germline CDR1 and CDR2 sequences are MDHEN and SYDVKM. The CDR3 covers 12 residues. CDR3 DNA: TGTGCCAGCAGCCAGCAGGGGTACGAGCGGTACTTC. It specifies CASSQQGYERYF.

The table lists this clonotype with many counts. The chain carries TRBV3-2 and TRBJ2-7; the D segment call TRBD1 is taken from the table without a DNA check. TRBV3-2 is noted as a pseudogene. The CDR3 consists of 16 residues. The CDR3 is CASTQNRTGGKYEQYF. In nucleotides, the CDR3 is TGTGCCAGCACCCAAAATCGAACCGGGGGCAAATACGAGCAGTACTTC.

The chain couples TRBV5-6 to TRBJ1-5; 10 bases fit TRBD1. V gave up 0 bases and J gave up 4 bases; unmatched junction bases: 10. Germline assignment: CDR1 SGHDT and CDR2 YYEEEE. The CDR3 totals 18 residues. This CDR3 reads CASSLGAATGGWNQPQHF. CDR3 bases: TGTGCCAGCAGCTTGGGTGCCGCGACAGGGGGCTGGAATCAGCCCCAGCATTTT.

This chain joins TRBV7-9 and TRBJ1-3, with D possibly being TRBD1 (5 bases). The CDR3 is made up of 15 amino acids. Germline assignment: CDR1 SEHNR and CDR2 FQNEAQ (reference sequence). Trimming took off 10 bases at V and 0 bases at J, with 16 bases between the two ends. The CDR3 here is CATPPGRGSGNTIYF. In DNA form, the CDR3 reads TGTGCCACCCCCCCAGGGAGAGGCTCTGGAAACACCATATATTTT.

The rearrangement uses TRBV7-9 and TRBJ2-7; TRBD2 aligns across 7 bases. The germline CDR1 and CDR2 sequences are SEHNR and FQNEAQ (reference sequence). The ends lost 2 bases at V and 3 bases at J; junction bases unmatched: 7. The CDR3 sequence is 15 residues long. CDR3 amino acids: CASSLPGLYVYEQYF. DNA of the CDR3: TGTGCCAGCAGCTTACCGGGACTATACGTCTACGAGCAGTACTTC.

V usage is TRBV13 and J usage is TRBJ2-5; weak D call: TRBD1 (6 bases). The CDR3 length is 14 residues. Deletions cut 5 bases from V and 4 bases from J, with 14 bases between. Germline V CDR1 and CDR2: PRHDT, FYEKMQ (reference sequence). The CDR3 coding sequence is TGTGCCAGCAGCGAAGAGGGGGTTGGAGAGACCCAGTACTTC. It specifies CASSEEGVGETQYF.

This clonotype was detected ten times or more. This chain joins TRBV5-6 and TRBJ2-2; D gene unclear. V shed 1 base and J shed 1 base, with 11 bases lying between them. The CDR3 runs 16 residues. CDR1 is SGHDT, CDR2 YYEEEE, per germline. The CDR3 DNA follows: TGTGCCAGCAGCTTGTTTGGTCAGAAGAACACCGGGGAGCTGTTTTTT. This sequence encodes CASSLFGQKNTGELFF. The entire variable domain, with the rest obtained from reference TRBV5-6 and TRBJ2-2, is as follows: DAGVTQSPTHLIKTRGQQVTLRCSPKSGHDTVSWYQQALGQGPQFIFQYYEEEERQRGNFPDRFSGHQFPNYSSELNVNALLLGDSALYLCASSLFGQKNTGELFFGEGSRLTVL.

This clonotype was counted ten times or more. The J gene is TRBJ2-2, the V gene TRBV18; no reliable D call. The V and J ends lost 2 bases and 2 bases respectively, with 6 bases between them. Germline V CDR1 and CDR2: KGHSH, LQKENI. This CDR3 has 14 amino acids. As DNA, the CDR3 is TGTGCCAGCTCACCAATTGTAAACACCGGGGAGCTGTTTTTT. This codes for CASSPIVNTGELFF. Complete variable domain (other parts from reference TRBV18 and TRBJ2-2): NAGVMQNPRHLVRRRGQEARLRCSPMKGHSHVYWYRQLPEEGLKFMVYLQKENIIDESGMPKERFSAEFPKEGPSILRIQQVVRGDSAAYFCASSPIVNTGELFFGEGSRLTVL.

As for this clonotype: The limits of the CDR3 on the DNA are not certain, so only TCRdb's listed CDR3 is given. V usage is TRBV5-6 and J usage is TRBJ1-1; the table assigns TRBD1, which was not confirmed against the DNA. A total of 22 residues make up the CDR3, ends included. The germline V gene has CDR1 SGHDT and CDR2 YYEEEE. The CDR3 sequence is CASSPDPESDEQYFGPGTEAFF.

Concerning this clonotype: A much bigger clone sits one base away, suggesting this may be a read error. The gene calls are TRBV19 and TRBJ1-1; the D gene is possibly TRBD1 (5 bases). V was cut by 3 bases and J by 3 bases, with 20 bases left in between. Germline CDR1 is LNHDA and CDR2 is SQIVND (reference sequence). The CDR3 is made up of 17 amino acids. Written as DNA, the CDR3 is TGTGCCAGTAGTATTTCCGGGGACGGTTTAATGTACACTGAAGCTTTCTTT. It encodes CASSISGDGLMYTEAFF.

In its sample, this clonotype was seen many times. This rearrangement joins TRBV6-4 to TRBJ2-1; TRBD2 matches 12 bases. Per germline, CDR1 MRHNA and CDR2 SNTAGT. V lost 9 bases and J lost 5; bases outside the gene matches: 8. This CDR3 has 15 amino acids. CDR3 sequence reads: CASLAGGPLDNEQFF. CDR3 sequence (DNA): TGTGCCAGTCTAGCGGGAGGGCCTCTGGACAATGAGCAGTTCTTC.

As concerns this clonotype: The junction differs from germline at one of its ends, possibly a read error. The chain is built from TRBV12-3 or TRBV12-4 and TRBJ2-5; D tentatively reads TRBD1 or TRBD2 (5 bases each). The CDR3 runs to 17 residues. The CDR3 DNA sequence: TGTGCCAGCAGTTTCGGGGCCCAACCGACTTTCCAAGAGACCCGGTACTTC. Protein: CASSFGAQPTFQETRYF.

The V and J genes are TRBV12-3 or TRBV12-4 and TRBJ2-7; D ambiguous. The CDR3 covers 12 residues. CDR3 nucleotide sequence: TGTGCCAGCAGTCCCATTCCCTACGGGCAGTACGTC. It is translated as CASSPIPYGQYV.

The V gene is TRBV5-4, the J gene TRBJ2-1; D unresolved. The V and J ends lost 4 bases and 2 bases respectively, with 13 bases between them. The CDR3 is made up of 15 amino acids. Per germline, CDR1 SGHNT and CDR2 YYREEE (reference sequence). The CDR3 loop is CASSPLKTAYNEQFF. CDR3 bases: TGTGCCAGCAGCCCCCTAAAGACCGCCTACAATGAGCAGTTCTTC.

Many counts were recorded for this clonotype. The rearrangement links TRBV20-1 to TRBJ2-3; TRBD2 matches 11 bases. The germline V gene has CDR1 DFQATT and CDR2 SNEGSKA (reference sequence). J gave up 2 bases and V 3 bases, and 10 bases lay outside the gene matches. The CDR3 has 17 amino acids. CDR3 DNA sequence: TGCAGTGCTAGCTTAGCGGGAGGGAGGGGGACCACAGATACGCAGTATTTT. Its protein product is CSASLAGGRGTTDTQYF.

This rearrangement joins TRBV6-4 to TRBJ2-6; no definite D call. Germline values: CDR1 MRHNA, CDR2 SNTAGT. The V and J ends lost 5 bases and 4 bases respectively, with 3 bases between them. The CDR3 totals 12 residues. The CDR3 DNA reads TGTGCCAGCAGTCTCGGGGCCAACGTCCTGACTTTC. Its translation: CASSLGANVLTF.

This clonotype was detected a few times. The CDR3: CASSLKTGELFF. The DNA of the CDR3 is TGTGCCAGCAGCCTCAAGACCGGGGAGCTGTTTTTT. The gene calls are TRBV3-1 and TRBJ2-2, with D unclear. Germline CDR1 reads LGHDT; CDR2 reads YNNKEL (reference sequence). The V end lost 4 bases, the J end lost 5 bases, and 5 bases lay between the germline ends. The CDR3 is made up of 12 amino acids.

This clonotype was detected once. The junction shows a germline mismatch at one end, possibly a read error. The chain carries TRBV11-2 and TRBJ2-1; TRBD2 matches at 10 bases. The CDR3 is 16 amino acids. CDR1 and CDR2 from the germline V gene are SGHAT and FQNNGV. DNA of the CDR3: TGTGCCAGCAAACTACTAGCGGGACATGGCTACAATGAGCGGTTCTTC. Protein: CASKLLAGHGYNERFF. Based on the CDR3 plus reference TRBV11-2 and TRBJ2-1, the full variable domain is EAGVAQSPRYKIIEKRQSVAFWCNPISGHATLYWYQQILGQGPKLLIQFQNNGVVDDSQLPKDRFSAERLKGVDSTLKIQPAKLEDSAVYLCASKLLAGHGYNERFFGPGTRLTVL.

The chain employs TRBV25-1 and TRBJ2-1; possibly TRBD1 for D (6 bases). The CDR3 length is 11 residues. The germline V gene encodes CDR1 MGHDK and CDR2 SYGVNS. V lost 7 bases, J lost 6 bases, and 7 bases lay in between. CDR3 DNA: TGTGCCAGCACGGACAGCAATGAGCAGTTCTTC. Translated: CASTDSNEQFF.

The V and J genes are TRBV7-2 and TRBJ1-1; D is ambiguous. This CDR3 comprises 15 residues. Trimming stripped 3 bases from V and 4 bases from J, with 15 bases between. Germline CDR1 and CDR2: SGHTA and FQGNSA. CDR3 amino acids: CASSFSSVMSTEAFF. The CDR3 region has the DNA TGTGCCAGCAGCTTTAGTTCGGTAATGAGCACTGAAGCTTTCTTT.

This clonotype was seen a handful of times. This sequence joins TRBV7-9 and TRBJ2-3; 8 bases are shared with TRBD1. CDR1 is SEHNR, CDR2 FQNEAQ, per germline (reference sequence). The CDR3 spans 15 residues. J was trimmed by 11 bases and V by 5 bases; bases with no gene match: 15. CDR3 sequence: CASSTGGLGNNEQYF. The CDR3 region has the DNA TGTGCCAGCAGCACAGGGGGTTTGGGTAACAATGAGCAGTATTTT.

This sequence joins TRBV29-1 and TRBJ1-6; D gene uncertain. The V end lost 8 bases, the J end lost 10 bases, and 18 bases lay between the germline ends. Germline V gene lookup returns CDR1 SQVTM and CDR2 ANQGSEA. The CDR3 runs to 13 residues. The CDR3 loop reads CSLEVGPSSPLHF. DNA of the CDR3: TGCAGCTTGGAGGTAGGGCCGTCGTCACCCCTCCACTTT.

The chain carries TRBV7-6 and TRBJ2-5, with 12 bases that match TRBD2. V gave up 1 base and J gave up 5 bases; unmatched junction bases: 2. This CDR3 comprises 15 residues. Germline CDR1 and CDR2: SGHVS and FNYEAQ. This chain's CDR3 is CASSLGLAGGETQYF. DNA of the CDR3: TGTGCCAGCAGCTTAGGTCTAGCGGGAGGGGAGACCCAGTACTTC.

The CDR3, as DNA: TGTGCCAGCAGCTTAGGGACAGATTACAATGAGCAGTTCTTC. This codes for CASSLGTDYNEQFF. This rearrangement joins TRBV13 to TRBJ2-1, with D possibly being TRBD1 (5 bases). The CDR3 is made up of 14 amino acids. With 0 bases removed from V and 4 bases from J, the gap between germline ends came to 7 bases. The germline V gene encodes CDR1 PRHDT and CDR2 FYEKMQ (reference sequence).

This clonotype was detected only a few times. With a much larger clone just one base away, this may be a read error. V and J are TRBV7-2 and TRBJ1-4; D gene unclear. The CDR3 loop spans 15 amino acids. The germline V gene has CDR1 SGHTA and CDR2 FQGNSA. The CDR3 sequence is CASSLQTGKNGKLFF. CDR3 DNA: TGTGCCAGCAGCTTACAGACTGGGAAGAATGGAAAACTGTTTTTT.

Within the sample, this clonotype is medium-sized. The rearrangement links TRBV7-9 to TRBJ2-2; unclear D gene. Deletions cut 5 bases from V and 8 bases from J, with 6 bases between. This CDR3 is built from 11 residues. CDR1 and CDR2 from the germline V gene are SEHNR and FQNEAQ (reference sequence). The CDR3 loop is CASSPSGELFF. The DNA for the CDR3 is TGTGCCAGCAGCCCCTCTGGGGAGCTGTTTTTT.